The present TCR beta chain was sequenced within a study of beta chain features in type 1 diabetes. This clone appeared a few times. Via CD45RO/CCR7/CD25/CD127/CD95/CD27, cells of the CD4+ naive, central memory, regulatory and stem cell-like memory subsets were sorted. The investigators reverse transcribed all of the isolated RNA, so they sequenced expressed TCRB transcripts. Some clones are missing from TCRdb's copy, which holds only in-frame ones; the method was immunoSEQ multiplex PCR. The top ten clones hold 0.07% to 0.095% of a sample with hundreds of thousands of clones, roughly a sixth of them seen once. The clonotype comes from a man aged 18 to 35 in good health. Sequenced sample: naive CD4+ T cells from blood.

The CDR3 protein is CASSIVGGLQPQHF. Written as DNA, the CDR3 is TGTGCCAGTAGTATAGTCGGGGGTTTACAGCCCCAGCATTTT. The genes are TRBV19 and TRBJ1-5; TRBD1 is a possible D gene (5 bases). The V gene's germline CDR1 is LNHDA and CDR2 SQIVND (reference sequence). V lost 1 base, J lost 7 bases, and 11 bases lay in between. This CDR3 is 14 amino acids long.